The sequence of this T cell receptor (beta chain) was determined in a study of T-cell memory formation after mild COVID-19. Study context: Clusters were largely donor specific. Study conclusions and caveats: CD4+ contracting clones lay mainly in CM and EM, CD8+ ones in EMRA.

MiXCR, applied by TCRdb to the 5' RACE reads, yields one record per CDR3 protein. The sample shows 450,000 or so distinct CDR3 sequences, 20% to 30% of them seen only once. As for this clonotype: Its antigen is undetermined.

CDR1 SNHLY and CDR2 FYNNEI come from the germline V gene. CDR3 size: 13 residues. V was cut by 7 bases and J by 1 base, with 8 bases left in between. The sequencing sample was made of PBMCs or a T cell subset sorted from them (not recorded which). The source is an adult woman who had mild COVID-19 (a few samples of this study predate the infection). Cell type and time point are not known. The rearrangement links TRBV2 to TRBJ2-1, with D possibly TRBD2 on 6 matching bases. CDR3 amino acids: CASTRESYNEQFF. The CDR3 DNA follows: TGTGCCAGCACCCGGGAGTCCTACAATGAGCAGTTCTTC. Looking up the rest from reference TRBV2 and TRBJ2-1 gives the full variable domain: EPEVTQTPSHQVTQMGQEVILRCVPISNHLYFYWYRQILGQKVEFLVSFYNNEISEKSEIFDDQFSVERPDGSNFTLKIRSTKLEDSAMYFCASTRESYNEQFFGPGTRLTVL.